The 29 T cell receptor beta chains below come from one sample, sequenced in a study of cytomegalovirus exposure and HLA in healthy donors (dated by TCRdb to the late 2010s). The method was the immunoSEQ multiplex PCR assay. For the multiplex PCR, a mixture combining 60 forward primers for TCR Vbeta segments and 13 reverse primers for TCR Jbeta segments was used. Imported from immuneACCESS, the table was reduced by TCRdb to in-frame sequences with V and J called. These copies leave out some clones; in studies compared against another copy, an unresolved V gene accounts for under half, and the cause of the remainder is not known. In this sample the table shows 150,000 to 200,000 clones, 75% to 80% of which occur a single time. The top ten clones comprise 0.85% to 1% of the sample. The source material was PBMCs. The receptors derive from a woman between 45 and 60 years old in good health and CMV-seropositive.

The rearrangement uses TRBV28 and TRBJ1-5, with TRBD1 identical over 8 bases. With 5 bases clipped from V and 2 bases from J, the junction kept 5 bases outside the gene matches. Per the germline V gene, CDR1 is MDHEN and CDR2 is SYDVKM. The length of the CDR3 is 15 residues. The CDR3 region has the DNA TGTGCCAGCAGTCCATGGACAGGGCGCAATCAGCCCCAGCATTTT. Its translation: CASSPWTGRNQPQHF.

The rearrangement uses TRBV4-1 and TRBJ1-5; D uncertain. The CDR3 covers 18 residues. Germline V gene data show CDR1 as MGHRA and CDR2 as YSYEKL. Trimming removed 0 bases from V and 2 bases from J, with 17 bases in between. The CDR3 sequence is CASSQDHEGPGGNQPQHF. In DNA form, the CDR3 reads TGCGCCAGCAGCCAAGATCATGAAGGACCCGGGGGCAATCAGCCCCAGCATTTT.

This clone was found a few times. The CDR3 DNA reads TGTGCCAGTGAAGTCGTAGCCAGTAACACTGAAGCTTTCTTT. As protein: CASEVVASNTEAFF. V usage is TRBV2 and J usage is TRBJ1-1; D unclear. The CDR3 sequence is 14 residues long. Per the germline V gene, CDR1 is SNHLY and CDR2 is FYNNEI. Trimming pared 9 bases from V and 2 bases from J, leaving 16 bases between.

This rearrangement joins TRBV10-1 to TRBJ1-1; no reliable D call. CDR1 and CDR2 (germline): WNHNN, SYGVQD (reference sequence). Trimming removed 2 bases at V and 7 bases at J, with 11 bases between. This CDR3 is built from 13 residues. This CDR3 reads CASSETHSLEAFF. The CDR3 DNA reads TGCGCCAGCAGTGAGACCCACAGCCTTGAAGCTTTCTTT.

This chain uses TRBV25-1 with TRBJ2-3; weak D call: TRBD2 (6 bases). Deletions cut 2 bases from V and 2 bases from J, with 14 bases between. The CDR3 extends over 16 amino acids. In germline, CDR1 is MGHDK, CDR2 SYGVNS. CDR3 nucleotide sequence: TGTGCCAGCAGTGAAATCGTCGGAGGGCCCACAGATACGCAGTATTTT. Translation: CASSEIVGGPTDTQYF.

Comments on this clone: A junction end diverges from the germline sequence, so it may reflect a read error. This chain links TRBV5-6 with TRBJ2-7, with 9 bases matching TRBD1. Germline values: CDR1 SGHDT, CDR2 YYEEEE. This CDR3 is built from 14 residues. This CDR3 reads CASSLAPDRGEIIF. The CDR3 DNA sequence: TGTGCCAGCAGCTTAGCGCCGGACAGGGGCGAAATAATCTTC.

The chain employs TRBV10-3 and TRBJ2-2; 9 nucleotides match TRBD2. V shed 9 bases and J 2 bases; nucleotides not matched to a gene: 4. This CDR3 comprises 14 residues. In germline, CDR1 is ENHRY, CDR2 SYGVKD. The DNA of the CDR3 is TGTGCCATTGGGACTAGCCACAACACCGGGGAGCTGTTTTTT. This codes for CAIGTSHNTGELFF.

The chain combines TRBV7-9 with TRBJ1-2; TRBD1 agrees at 7 bases. There are 16 residues in the CDR3. CDR1 SEHNR and CDR2 FQNEAQ come from the germline V gene (reference sequence). The ends lost 5 bases at V and 2 bases at J; junction bases unmatched: 11. CDR3 loop: CASSTNPGTENYGYTF. The CDR3 coding sequence is TGTGCCAGCAGCACCAACCCCGGGACAGAAAACTATGGCTACACCTTC.

V and J are TRBV7-9 and TRBJ1-1; tentatively, D is TRBD1 (5 bases). V was trimmed by 2 bases and J by 0 bases, leaving 7 bases between them. The CDR3 sequence is 14 residues long. The germline V gene has CDR1 SEHNR and CDR2 FQNEAQ (reference sequence). The CDR3 region has the DNA TGTGCCAGCAGCTTAACAGGAGTGAACACTGAAGCTTTCTTT. Amino acid sequence: CASSLTGVNTEAFF.

V and J are TRBV2 and TRBJ2-5; D perhaps matches TRBD2 (6 bases). The V end lost 4 bases, the J end lost 5 bases, and 14 bases lay between the germline ends. Germline assignment: CDR1 SNHLY and CDR2 FYNNEI. This CDR3 has 14 residues. In DNA, the CDR3 is TGTGCCAGCAGTGTGGAGAGCGGGTGGGAGACCCAGTACTTC. Protein: CASSVESGWETQYF. The full variable domain, completed using reference TRBV2 and TRBJ2-5, is EPEVTQTPSHQVTQMGQEVILRCVPISNHLYFYWYRQILGQKVEFLVSFYNNEISEKSEIFDDQFSVERPDGSNFTLKIRSTKLEDSAMYFCASSVESGWETQYFGPGTRLLVL.

The V gene is TRBV7-2, the J gene TRBJ2-1; 7 positions agree with TRBD2. Germline V gene sequence: CDR1 SGHTA, CDR2 FQGNSA. CDR3 size: 13 residues. V lost 3 bases and J lost 10; bases outside the gene matches: 6. The CDR3, as DNA: TGTGCCAGCAGCTTCCACCTACTAGCGGAGCAGTTCTTC. Residues: CASSFHLLAEQFF.

The chain recombines TRBV28 with TRBJ1-2; TRBD1 matches at 8 bases. This CDR3 contains 14 residues. The ends lost 3 bases at V and 4 bases at J; junction bases unmatched: 4. The germline V gene encodes CDR1 MDHEN and CDR2 SYDVKM. Here the CDR3 reads CASSLQGASYGYTF. The CDR3, as DNA: TGTGCCAGCAGTTTGCAGGGGGCGAGCTATGGCTACACCTTC.

The chain is built from TRBV2 and TRBJ2-3; 8 positions match TRBD2. J lost 0 bases, V lost 4 bases, and 6 bases had no gene match. Germline-derived CDR1 and CDR2 are SNHLY and FYNNEI. The CDR3 totals 16 residues. Here the CDR3 DNA reads TGTGCCAGCAGTGCAGGTCGGGGGGGCAGCACAGATACGCAGTATTTT. Translation: CASSAGRGGSTDTQYF. The entire variable domain, with the rest obtained from reference TRBV2 and TRBJ2-3, is as follows: EPEVTQTPSHQVTQMGQEVILRCVPISNHLYFYWYRQILGQKVEFLVSFYNNEISEKSEIFDDQFSVERPDGSNFTLKIRSTKLEDSAMYFCASSAGRGGSTDTQYFGPGTRLTVL.

This clone was observed once. This chain connects TRBV2 to TRBJ2-1; tentative D call: TRBD1 (5 bases). CDR3 length: 12 amino acids. Germline CDR1 is SNHLY and CDR2 is FYNNEI. V lost 8 bases, J lost 12 bases, and 17 bases lay in between. The CDR3 DNA sequence: TGTGCCAGCTCCCCCGACATGCAGGGGCAGTTCTTC. Its translation is CASSPDMQGQFF.

J is TRBJ2-7 and V is TRBV19; 8 bases map to TRBD1. V shed 4 bases and J 4 bases; nucleotides not matched to a gene: 6. The CDR3 covers 14 residues. Germline CDR1 LNHDA, CDR2 SQIVND (reference sequence). The CDR3 DNA reads TGTGCCAGTAGTAGGCGGGACAGGCAGTACGAGCAGTACTTC. This sequence encodes CASSRRDRQYEQYF. The full variable domain, rest sourced from reference TRBV19 and TRBJ2-7, is DGGITQSPKYLFRKEGQNVTLSCEQNLNHDAMYWYRQDPGQGLRLIYYSQIVNDFQKGDIAEGYSVSREKKESFPLTVTSAQKNPTAFYLCASSRRDRQYEQYFGPGTRLTVT.

The V gene is TRBV5-6, the J gene TRBJ2-4; 7 positions agree with TRBD2. CDR1 and CDR2 from the germline V gene are SGHDT and YYEEEE. There are 17 residues in the CDR3. V shed 4 bases, J shed 1 base, and the junction held 11 bases outside the gene matches. CDR3 in amino acids: CASSPEGSGSAKNIQYF. CDR3 coding DNA: TGTGCCAGCAGCCCGGAGGGTAGCGGGTCCGCCAAAAACATTCAGTACTTC.

This chain connects TRBV7-2 to TRBJ1-1; D remains unclear. In germline, CDR1 is SGHTA, CDR2 FQGNSA. This CDR3 is built from 13 residues. Trimming removed 4 bases from V and 7 bases from J, with 13 bases in between. The CDR3 nucleotides are TGTGCCAGCAGCTCTCAAATGGAGGGTGAAGCTTTCTTT. Translation: CASSSQMEGEAFF.

This chain links TRBV7-9 with TRBJ1-1, with 8 bases aligning to TRBD1. Germline CDR1 reads SEHNR; CDR2 reads FQNEAQ (reference sequence). This CDR3 contains 13 residues. Trimming removed 1 base from V and 5 bases from J; junction bases left unmatched: 0. CDR3 DNA sequence: TGTGCCAGCAGCTTAGGACAGGGGACTGAAGCTTTCTTT. Its protein is CASSLGQGTEAFF. The full variable domain, completed using reference TRBV7-9 and TRBJ1-1, is DTGVSQNPRHKITKRGQNVTFRCDPISEHNRLYWYRQTLGQGPEFLTYFQNEAQLEKSRLLSDRFSAERPKGSFSTLEIQRTEQGDSAMYLCASSLGQGTEAFFGQGTRLTVV.

The chain recombines TRBV7-9 with TRBJ1-4, with 10 nucleotides matching TRBD1. CDR1 is SEHNR, CDR2 FQNEAQ, per germline (reference sequence). With 5 bases clipped from V and 7 bases from J, the junction kept 7 bases outside the gene matches. This CDR3 contains 15 residues. In DNA form, the CDR3 reads TGTGCCAGCAGCAAAACGGGACAGGGGTTTGAAAAACTGTTTTTT. Its protein product is CASSKTGQGFEKLFF.

The chain combines TRBV7-9 with TRBJ1-1, with D unresolved. V dropped 2 bases and J dropped 6 bases, with 16 bases sitting between them. Germline V CDR1 and CDR2: SEHNR, FQNEAQ (reference sequence). CDR3 length: 15 amino acids. The CDR3 nucleotides read TGTGCCAGCAGCTTATTCACTCTAATATCGGCTGAAGCTTTCTTT. Translated, it gives CASSLFTLISAEAFF.

The gene calls are TRBV6-1 and TRBJ2-7, with unresolved D. V was cut by 3 bases and J by 0 bases, with 9 bases left in between. The CDR3 has 14 residues. Per germline, CDR1 MNHNS and CDR2 SASEGT. In DNA form, the CDR3 reads TGTGCCAGCAGTGAGAATTTGGCCTCCTACGAGCAGTACTTC. Translated: CASSENLASYEQYF.

V and J are TRBV5-6 and TRBJ2-1; TRBD2 matches 7 bases. This CDR3 comprises 14 residues. The germline V gene has CDR1 SGHDT and CDR2 YYEEEE. J lost 5 bases, V lost 4 bases, and 6 bases had no gene match. CDR3 nucleotide sequence: TGTGCCAGCAGCCCAGCGGGACCTAACAATGAGCAGTTCTTC. Residues: CASSPAGPNNEQFF.

The V gene is TRBV28, the J gene TRBJ1-5; 9 nucleotides line up with TRBD1. The CDR3 is 14 amino acids. The trim removed 4 bases at V and 11 bases at J, leaving 9 bases unmatched. CDR1 and CDR2 (germline): MDHEN, SYDVKM. In DNA, the CDR3 is TGTGCCAGCAGTTCAACAGGGGGCGCAGAGGCCCAGCATTTT. It yields the protein CASSSTGGAEAQHF.

The sample holds a few counts of this clone. The J gene is TRBJ1-4, the V gene TRBV6-1; maybe TRBD1 (5 bases). Per the germline V gene, CDR1 is MNHNS and CDR2 is SASEGT. This CDR3 is 15 amino acids long. Trimming took off 4 bases at V and 4 bases at J, with 13 bases between the two ends. The CDR3 here is CASSALGRLNEKLFF. The CDR3, as DNA: TGTGCCAGCAGTGCTTTGGGGCGACTTAATGAAAAACTGTTTTTT.

This rearrangement joins TRBV15 to TRBJ1-5, with D possibly being TRBD1 (6 bases). Germline CDR1 reads LNHNV; CDR2 reads YYDKDF (reference sequence). V dropped 4 bases and J dropped 3 bases, with 10 bases sitting between them. The CDR3 length is 14 residues. DNA of the CDR3: TGTGCCACCAGCAAAGGACAGAACAATCAGCCCCAGCATTTT. Protein: CATSKGQNNQPQHF.

V and J are TRBV29-1 and TRBJ2-1; the D gene is possibly TRBD2 (5 bases). The CDR3 is made up of 12 amino acids. CDR1 and CDR2 from the germline V gene are SQVTM and ANQGSEA. Trimming took 3 bases from V and 7 from J, leaving 10 bases between them. This chain's CDR3 is CSVDRGGNEQFF. In DNA, the CDR3 is TGCAGCGTTGACCGTGGAGGTAATGAGCAGTTCTTC.

As DNA, the CDR3 is TGTGCCAGCAGCTGGGGTGGGAACAGGGCGTCGAGCACTGAAGCTTTCTTT. It codes for CASSWGGNRASSTEAFF. The V gene is TRBV13, the J gene TRBJ1-1; weak D call: TRBD1 (6 bases). The CDR3 covers 17 residues. V was shortened by 4 bases and J by 4 bases, with 22 bases between the two germline ends. The germline V gene encodes CDR1 PRHDT and CDR2 FYEKMQ (reference sequence).

The chain couples TRBV2 to TRBJ1-6; 9 bases agree with TRBD1. This CDR3 contains 14 residues. Per germline, CDR1 SNHLY and CDR2 FYNNEI. Germline trimming cut 2 bases from V and 15 bases from J; bases unmatched to any gene: 8. This chain's CDR3 is CASSESNRGRVLHF. The CDR3 DNA reads as TGTGCCAGCAGTGAAAGTAACAGGGGGCGGGTCCTCCACTTT.

The rearrangement links TRBV6-5 to TRBJ1-1; perhaps TRBD1 as D (5 bases). Germline V lookup: CDR1 MNHEY, CDR2 SVGAGI. V was clipped by 4 bases and J by 0 bases, with 9 bases between them. CDR3 length equals 14 residues. The CDR3 region is CASSWGSMNTEAFF. CDR3 coding DNA: TGTGCCAGCAGTTGGGGCTCCATGAACACTGAAGCTTTCTTT.